These 29 T cell receptor beta chains came from one sample sequenced in a study of Ad26.COV2.S vaccination and SARS-CoV-2 variants. Documented treatment: around 19 received Ad26.COV2.S at low or high dose, single or two shots; roughly five received placebo; per-sample allocation not given. All samples were drawn on day 63, counting from the first vaccine or placebo injection. Data came from immunoSEQ multiplex PCR; TCRdb stores just in-frame clones and leaves some out. The table records 400,000 to 450,000 clones, 80% to 95% of them present only once. The sequenced sample was peripheral blood, obtained in a trial of Ad26.COV2.S vaccine versus placebo. The origin of the receptors is a person aged 18 to 59 who received the Ad26.COV2.S COVID-19 vaccine or a placebo.

This clone showed up just a few times. The genes are TRBV6-5 and TRBJ2-2, with no clear D. Trimming pared 1 base from V and 0 bases from J, leaving 3 bases between. CDR3 length: 14 amino acids. Germline V gene data show CDR1 as MNHEY and CDR2 as SVGAGI. CDR3 region: CASSYLPNTGELFF. The CDR3 DNA reads TGTGCCAGCAGTTACTTACCGAACACCGGGGAGCTGTTTTTT.

The chain combines TRBV24-1 with TRBJ2-1; D remains ambiguous. Looked up from germline, CDR1 is KGHDR and CDR2 is SFDVKD. The CDR3 is 16 residues long. Trimming took off 7 bases at V and 0 bases at J, with 15 bases between the two ends. The CDR3 DNA is TGTGCCACCAGCCTGACTCGCACCTCCTCCTACAATGAGCAGTTCTTC. Protein: CATSLTRTSSYNEQFF.

This clone was detected only once. The chain is built from TRBV10-3 and TRBJ2-1; TRBD2 matches at 14 bases. V trimming: 2 bases; J trimming: 9 bases; junction bases outside the gene matches: 12. The CDR3 covers 18 residues. CDR1 is ENHRY, CDR2 SYGVKD, per germline. The CDR3 bases are TGTGCCATCAGTGAGCAATCCGGGACTAGCGGGAGTTTAGGTGAGCAGTTCTTC. Its translation: CAISEQSGTSGSLGEQFF.

V and J are TRBV28 and TRBJ2-3; perhaps D is TRBD1 or TRBD2 (6 bases each). V lost 3 bases and J lost 1, with 11 bases in between. Looked up from germline, CDR1 is MDHEN and CDR2 is SYDVKM. This CDR3 is built from 15 residues. This chain's CDR3 is CASSFPRGGTDTQYF. The DNA of the CDR3 is TGTGCCAGCAGTTTTCCGAGGGGGGGCACAGATACGCAGTATTTT.

Comment on this clone: Other DNA sequences of this sample code for an identical CDR3. The chain recombines TRBV15 with TRBJ1-5, with 9 bases that match TRBD1. CDR1 and CDR2 from the germline V gene are LNHNV and YYDKDF (reference sequence). The CDR3 is 14 amino acids. Germline trimming cut 1 base from V and 5 bases from J; bases unmatched to any gene: 0. CDR3 sequence reads: CATSRGQGDQPQHF. The CDR3 DNA sequence: TGTGCCACCAGCAGAGGACAGGGGGATCAGCCCCAGCATTTT.

This chain connects TRBV28 to TRBJ1-3; D gene uncertain. The germline V gene encodes CDR1 MDHEN and CDR2 SYDVKM. This CDR3 is built from 16 residues. V dropped 7 bases and J dropped 4 bases, with 20 bases sitting between them. The CDR3 DNA reads as TGTGCCAGCATATTGGGGTCGAGCCGAGCAGGAAACACCATATATTTT. As protein: CASILGSSRAGNTIYF.

The chain joins TRBV28 to TRBJ2-5; D is undetermined. This CDR3 comprises 13 residues. Germline assignment: CDR1 MDHEN and CDR2 SYDVKM. The V gene lost 3 bases and the J gene lost 5 bases, with 10 bases spanning the gap. The CDR3 nucleotides read TGTGCCAGCAGTTTTGGATTTTCCGAGACCCAGTACTTC. This gives the protein CASSFGFSETQYF.

This chain connects TRBV7-9 to TRBJ2-3; the match to TRBD1 covers 10 bases. This CDR3 has 16 amino acids. Germline V gene data show CDR1 as SEHNR and CDR2 as FQNEAQ (reference sequence). Trimming took 5 bases from V and 3 from J; bases not matched to a gene: 8. This CDR3 reads CASSPRTGGGTDTQYF. CDR3 DNA: TGTGCCAGCAGCCCTCGGACAGGGGGAGGTACAGATACGCAGTATTTT. Drawing the rest from reference TRBV7-9 and TRBJ2-3, the complete variable domain is DTGVSQNPRHKITKRGQNVTFRCDPISEHNRLYWYRQTLGQGPEFLTYFQNEAQLEKSRLLSDRFSAERPKGSFSTLEIQRTEQGDSAMYLCASSPRTGGGTDTQYFGPGTRLTVL.

J is TRBJ2-3 and V is TRBV5-1; maybe TRBD1 (6 bases). This CDR3 has 15 residues. The V end lost 3 bases, the J end lost 4 bases, and 15 bases lay between the germline ends. The germline V gene encodes CDR1 SGHRS and CDR2 YFSETQ. The CDR3 bases are TGCGCCAGCAGCTCAACAGGGTTTTACGCAGATACGCAGTATTTT. It encodes CASSSTGFYADTQYF.

The chain recombines TRBV27 with TRBJ2-1; 10 nucleotides agree with TRBD2. The CDR3 has 17 residues. Germline V gives CDR1 MNHEY, CDR2 SMNVEV (reference sequence). V dropped 4 bases and J dropped 4; count of bases not matched to a gene: 10. The DNA for the CDR3 is TGTGCCAGCAGTTCAAATCTAGCGGGAGCAACTTACAATGAGCAGTTCTTC. Its protein is CASSSNLAGATYNEQFF.

The J gene is TRBJ1-1, the V gene TRBV10-3, with 7 bases aligning to TRBD1. V lost 0 bases and J lost 0; bases outside the gene matches: 10. Germline values: CDR1 ENHRY, CDR2 SYGVKD. CDR3 length: 18 residues. CDR3 sequence: CAISESRGTADMNTEAFF. The CDR3, as DNA: TGTGCCATCAGTGAGTCCCGTGGGACAGCGGACATGAACACTGAAGCTTTCTTT.

The chain has TRBV30 and TRBJ2-7; maybe TRBD1 (5 bases). Trimming cost V 5 bases and J 2 bases, with 13 bases left between them. This CDR3 has 13 residues. CDR1 and CDR2 (germline): GTSNPN, SVGIG (reference sequence). The CDR3 sequence: CAWEQGPAYEQYF. DNA of the CDR3: TGTGCCTGGGAGCAGGGTCCCGCCTACGAGCAGTACTTC.

The CDR3 DNA is TGTGCCAGCAGTCTAGCGGGAGGGTCAACCTACAATGAGCAGTTCTTC. Its protein is CASSLAGGSTYNEQFF. The gene calls are TRBV27 and TRBJ2-1, with 12 bases aligning to TRBD2. V shed 5 bases and J 2 bases; nucleotides not matched to a gene: 4. Germline lookup yields CDR1 MNHEY and CDR2 SMNVEV (reference sequence). The CDR3 extends over 16 amino acids.

The chain joins TRBV4-3 to TRBJ1-6; possible D gene TRBD1, 6 bases. Trimming stripped 0 bases from V and 7 bases from J, with 10 bases between. The CDR3 consists of 15 residues. Germline CDR1 LGHNA, CDR2 YSLEER. Here the CDR3 reads CASSQDTGMNSPLHF. The DNA of the CDR3 is TGCGCCAGCAGCCAAGACACAGGGATGAATTCACCCCTCCACTTT.

The chain links TRBV19 to TRBJ1-2; D gene ambiguous. The V gene lost 3 bases and the J gene lost 6 bases, with 11 bases spanning the gap. The CDR3 has 13 residues. Germline loops: CDR1 LNHDA, CDR2 SQIVND (reference sequence). The CDR3 loop is CASSITRVDGYTF. The CDR3 region has the DNA TGTGCCAGTAGTATTACGAGAGTGGATGGCTACACCTTC.

This sequence joins TRBV4-1 and TRBJ2-1; perhaps TRBD2 as D (6 bases). This CDR3 region has 14 residues. CDR1 and CDR2 (germline): MGHRA, YSYEKL. Trimming took 0 bases from V and 7 from J, leaving 10 bases between them. CDR3 DNA: TGCGCCAGCAGCCAAGACCCGGGAGTTAATGAGCAGTTCTTC. Protein sequence: CASSQDPGVNEQFF.

V usage is TRBV4-3 and J usage is TRBJ1-2; possibly TRBD1 for D (5 bases). This CDR3 spans 17 amino acids. The germline gives CDR1 LGHNA, CDR2 YSLEER. V was trimmed by 0 bases and J by 7 bases, leaving 21 bases between them. CDR3 DNA: TGCGCCAGCAGCCAAGATGGTATGGGGACTCCACCTCCTGGCTACACCTTC. Translation: CASSQDGMGTPPPGYTF.

The chain recombines TRBV19 with TRBJ1-1; 7 bases match TRBD1. CDR3 length equals 14 residues. Germline CDR1 is LNHDA and CDR2 is SQIVND (reference sequence). V dropped 6 bases and J dropped 0; count of bases not matched to a gene: 4. The CDR3 region is CASREDRLNTEAFF. CDR3 in DNA: TGTGCCAGTAGGGAGGACAGGCTGAACACTGAAGCTTTCTTT.

The V and J genes are TRBV24-1 and TRBJ2-2; weak D call: TRBD1 (6 bases). CDR1 is KGHDR and CDR2 is SFDVKD in the germline V gene. Trimming took off 1 base at V and 4 bases at J, with 12 bases between the two ends. This CDR3 region has 16 residues. In nucleotides, the CDR3 is TGTGCCACCAGTGATTTCGTTCAGGGGAGCACCGGGGAGCTGTTTTTT. Residues: CATSDFVQGSTGELFF.

The CDR3 coding sequence is TGTGCCAGCAGTACCGGGACCAGCTCCTACAATGAGCAGTTCTTC. Translated, it gives CASSTGTSSYNEQFF. The gene calls are TRBV14 and TRBJ2-1; TRBD1 or TRBD2 may be the D gene (5 bases each). The V gene lost 6 bases and the J gene lost 0 bases, with 12 bases spanning the gap. From germline, CDR1 is SGHDN and CDR2 FVKESK. The length of the CDR3 is 15 residues.

J is TRBJ2-5 and V is TRBV5-1, with no clear D. The ends were cut back, 0 bases at V and 3 bases at J, with 6 bases in the middle. The CDR3 length is 13 residues. Germline V gene data show CDR1 as SGHRS and CDR2 as YFSETQ. CDR3 nucleotide sequence: TGCGCCAGCAGCTTGGGTTCGGAAGAGACCCAGTACTTC. Encoded protein: CASSLGSEETQYF. Together with reference TRBV5-1 and TRBJ2-5, the CDR3 gives the full variable domain: KAGVTQTPRYLIKTRGQQVTLSCSPISGHRSVSWYQQTPGQGLQFLFEYFSETQRNKGNFPGRFSGRQFSNSRSEMNVSTLELGDSALYLCASSLGSEETQYFGPGTRLLVL.

The rearrangement joins TRBV3-1 (or the pseudogene TRBV3-2) to TRBJ2-1, with TRBD2 matching 7 bases. The germline V gene encodes CDR1 LGHDT and CDR2 YNNKEL (reference sequence). The CDR3 covers 19 residues. V trimming: 3 bases; J trimming: 3 bases; junction bases outside the gene matches: 17. The CDR3 region has the DNA TGTGCCAGCAGCCACCCTGGAACGGGTGGGGGAGGGGACTACAATGAGCAGTTCTTC. Translating it yields CASSHPGTGGGGDYNEQFF.

V is TRBV29-1 and J is TRBJ1-1; D is uncertain. Per germline, CDR1 SQVTM and CDR2 ANQGSEA. CDR3 length: 12 amino acids. Trimming took 4 bases from V and 5 from J, leaving 11 bases between them. CDR3 sequence reads: CSVVRARTEAFF. The CDR3 bases are TGCAGCGTTGTGAGAGCCCGAACTGAAGCTTTCTTT.

V is TRBV5-5 and J is TRBJ1-1, with D uncertain. Germline V gene lookup returns CDR1 SGHKS and CDR2 YYEKEE (reference sequence). Between the trimmed V and J ends, which lost 1 base and 0 bases, there was a span of 10 bases. CDR3 length: 15 amino acids. The CDR3 nucleotides are TGTGCCAGCAGCTTGATCGGCGGCATGAACACTGAAGCTTTCTTT. It codes for CASSLIGGMNTEAFF. Full variable domain (missing parts from reference TRBV5-5 and TRBJ1-1): DAGVTQSPTHLIKTRGQQVTLRCSPISGHKSVSWYQQVLGQGPQFIFQYYEKEERGRGNFPDRFSARQFPNYSSELNVNALLLGDSALYLCASSLIGGMNTEAFFGQGTRLTVV.

The V call is TRBV7-2, the J call TRBJ2-5, with 7 positions matching TRBD2. The CDR3 extends over 16 amino acids. Germline CDR1 reads SGHTA; CDR2 reads FQGNSA. Trimming at V came to 2 bases and at J to 2 bases, leaving 8 bases not matched to a gene. For the CDR3, the DNA is TGTGCCAGCAGCTTATATGTAGCGGGTTCACAAGAGACCCAGTACTTC. This translates into CASSLYVAGSQETQYF.

With regard to this clone: This sample also contains other DNA sequences that code for the same CDR3. The rearrangement joins TRBV11-3 to TRBJ2-1; TRBD1 matches 9 bases. Germline loops: CDR1 SGHNT, CDR2 YENEEA. J lost 0 bases, V lost 5 bases, and 2 bases had no gene match. The CDR3 contains 15 residues. The CDR3 loop reads CASSLGQGSYNEQFF. The CDR3 DNA sequence: TGTGCCAGCAGCCTGGGACAGGGCTCCTACAATGAGCAGTTCTTC. The whole variable domain, filled in from reference TRBV11-3 and TRBJ2-1, reads EAGVVQSPRYKIIEKKQPVAFWCNPISGHNTLYWYLQNLGQGPELLIRYENEEAVDDSQLPKDRFSAERLKGVDSTLKIQPAELGDSAVYLCASSLGQGSYNEQFFGPGTRLTVL.

The V and J genes are TRBV5-1 and TRBJ2-7; TRBD1 agrees at 7 bases. CDR1 and CDR2 (germline): SGHRS, YFSETQ. There are 15 residues in the CDR3. J lost 3 bases, V lost 5 bases, and 11 bases had no gene match. CDR3 sequence: CASRQTGTEDYEQYF. DNA of the CDR3: TGCGCCAGCAGACAAACCGGGACAGAAGACTACGAGCAGTACTTC.

The chain links TRBV6-5 to TRBJ2-7, with TRBD2 identical over 9 bases. The CDR3 totals 15 residues. V trimming: 2 bases; J trimming: 0 bases; junction bases outside the gene matches: 2. The germline V gene encodes CDR1 MNHEY and CDR2 SVGAGI. The CDR3 DNA follows: TGTGCCAGCAGTTACGCGGGAGGGAACTCCTACGAGCAGTACTTC. This sequence encodes CASSYAGGNSYEQYF.

The chain has TRBV24-1 and TRBJ2-1; TRBD2 agrees at 14 bases. The J segment lost 9 bases and the V segment lost 6 bases, leaving 3 bases of the junction unmatched. CDR3 length: 14 residues. The V gene's germline CDR1 is KGHDR and CDR2 SFDVKD. This CDR3 is CATSRLAGGVEQFF. The CDR3 bases are TGTGCCACCAGTAGACTAGCGGGAGGGGTTGAGCAGTTCTTC.